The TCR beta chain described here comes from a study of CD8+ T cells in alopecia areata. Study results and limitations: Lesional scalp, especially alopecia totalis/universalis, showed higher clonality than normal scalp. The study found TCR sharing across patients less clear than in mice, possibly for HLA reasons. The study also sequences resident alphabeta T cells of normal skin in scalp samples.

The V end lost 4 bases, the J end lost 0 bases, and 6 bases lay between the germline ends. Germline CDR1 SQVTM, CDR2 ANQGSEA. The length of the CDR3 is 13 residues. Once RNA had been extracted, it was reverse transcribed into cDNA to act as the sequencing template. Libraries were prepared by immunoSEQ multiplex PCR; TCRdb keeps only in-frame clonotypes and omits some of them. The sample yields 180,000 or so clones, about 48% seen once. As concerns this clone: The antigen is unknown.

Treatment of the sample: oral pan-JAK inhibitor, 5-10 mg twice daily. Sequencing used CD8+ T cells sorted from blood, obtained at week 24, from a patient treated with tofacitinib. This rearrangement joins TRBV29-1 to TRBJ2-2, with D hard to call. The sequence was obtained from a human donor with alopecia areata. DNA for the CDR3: TGCAGCGTTGGTTTAGCGAACACCGGGGAGCTGTTTTTT. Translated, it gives CSVGLANTGELFF.